One sample yielded the 23 T cell receptor beta chains listed below, sequenced in a study of cytomegalovirus exposure and HLA in healthy donors (dated 2017 in TCRdb). The library was produced with the immunoSEQ multiplex PCR assay. A mixture of 60 forward primers for TCR Vbeta segments and 13 reverse primers for TCR Jbeta segments was used in the multiplex PCR. Imported from immuneACCESS, the table was reduced by TCRdb to in-frame sequences with V and J called. These copies leave out some clones; in studies compared against another copy, an unresolved V gene accounts for under half, and the cause of the remainder is not known. The sample table holds roughly 120,000 clones, of which around 81% were seen once. The leading ten clones occupy under 4% of the sample. Sequenced: PBMCs. All receptors come from a woman aged 30 to 39 in good health and CMV-seronegative.

This chain uses TRBV27 with TRBJ2-1, with unresolved D. With 0 bases removed from V and 5 bases from J, the gap between germline ends came to 11 bases. Germline assignment: CDR1 MNHEY and CDR2 SMNVEV (reference sequence). CDR3 size: 15 residues. The CDR3 nucleotides read TGTGCCAGCAGTTTATCCTGGCGGAGTAACAATGAGCAGTTCTTC. As protein: CASSLSWRSNNEQFF.

This chain connects TRBV11-2 to TRBJ2-1, with TRBD2 matching over 10 bases. Per the germline V gene, CDR1 is SGHAT and CDR2 is FQNNGV. The CDR3 length is 15 residues. V trimming: 8 bases; J trimming: 8 bases; junction bases outside the gene matches: 12. The CDR3 sequence is CASRQSSGSRYEQFF. The CDR3 DNA reads as TGTGCCAGCCGCCAGTCTAGCGGGAGTAGGTATGAGCAGTTCTTC.

There are a few counts of this clone. The rearrangement uses TRBV19 and TRBJ2-5, with 9 bases aligning to TRBD2. The CDR3 length is 15 residues. After removal of 5 bases from V and 5 bases from J, the junction contained 9 bases not matched to a gene. CDR1 LNHDA and CDR2 SQIVND come from the germline V gene (reference sequence). CDR3 DNA: TGTGCCAGTAGTTCAGGGGCTAGCGGGACGGAGACCCAGTACTTC. As protein: CASSSGASGTETQYF.

The CDR3 loop is CAGMRQGYNEQFF. The CDR3 DNA sequence: TGTGCCGGGATGAGACAGGGCTACAATGAGCAGTTCTTC. The V call is TRBV30, the J call TRBJ2-1; 7 positions agree with TRBD1. Germline CDR1 GTSNPN, CDR2 SVGIG (reference sequence). Trimming took 8 bases from V and 3 from J; bases not matched to a gene: 7. The CDR3 is 13 residues long.

The chain has TRBV27 and TRBJ2-4, with 9 bases fitting TRBD2. Trimming cost V 3 bases and J 6 bases; bases outside gene matches: 6. CDR1 and CDR2 from the germline V gene are MNHEY and SMNVEV (reference sequence). This CDR3 spans 15 amino acids. The CDR3 nucleotides read TGTGCCAGCAGTTTTGGCGGGAGGGGGGGAAACATTCAGTACTTC. It translates to CASSFGGRGGNIQYF.

This CDR3 is CASSRGASGTYEQYF. In DNA, the CDR3 is TGTGCCAGCAGCAGGGGGGCTAGCGGAACCTACGAGCAGTACTTC. The chain employs TRBV11-2 and TRBJ2-7; the D gene is possibly TRBD2 (7 bases). The CDR3 sequence is 15 residues long. V dropped 5 bases and J dropped 2 bases, with 16 bases sitting between them. The germline V gene encodes CDR1 SGHAT and CDR2 FQNNGV. Looking up the rest from reference TRBV11-2 and TRBJ2-7 gives the full variable domain: EAGVAQSPRYKIIEKRQSVAFWCNPISGHATLYWYQQILGQGPKLLIQFQNNGVVDDSQLPKDRFSAERLKGVDSTLKIQPAKLEDSAVYLCASSRGASGTYEQYFGPGTRLTVT.

This clone was detected only once. This rearrangement joins TRBV19 to TRBJ2-7, with 10 bases that match TRBD1. CDR1 and CDR2 (germline): LNHDA, SQIVND (reference sequence). Trimming took 1 base from V and 4 from J; bases not matched to a gene: 4. CDR3 length: 15 amino acids. CDR3 region: CASSIAGTGEYEQYF. CDR3 DNA: TGTGCCAGTAGTATAGCCGGGACAGGGGAGTACGAGCAGTACTTC.

The V call is TRBV11-2, the J call TRBJ1-2; D not resolved. This CDR3 is built from 15 residues. V was clipped by 0 bases and J by 0 bases, with 8 bases between them. CDR1 and CDR2 (germline): SGHAT, FQNNGV. DNA of the CDR3: TGTGCCAGCAGCTTAGAGTCGAGCTCTAACTATGGCTACACCTTC. It translates to CASSLESSSNYGYTF.

The chain carries TRBV7-9 and TRBJ1-2, with D unresolved. The CDR3 spans 15 residues. With 1 base removed from V and 5 bases from J, the gap between germline ends came to 14 bases. The germline CDR1 and CDR2 sequences are SEHNR and FQNEAQ (reference sequence). For the CDR3, the DNA is TGTGCCAGCAGCTTAGGGACCGCGGGGAGTTATGGCTACACCTTC. This codes for CASSLGTAGSYGYTF. Variable domain in full (rest from reference TRBV7-9 and TRBJ1-2): DTGVSQNPRHKITKRGQNVTFRCDPISEHNRLYWYRQTLGQGPEFLTYFQNEAQLEKSRLLSDRFSAERPKGSFSTLEIQRTEQGDSAMYLCASSLGTAGSYGYTFGSGTRLTVV.

The V call is TRBV7-8, the J call TRBJ2-3; 11 nucleotides agree with TRBD2. This CDR3 spans 15 amino acids. V shed 5 bases, J shed 6 bases, and the junction held 7 bases outside the gene matches. In germline, CDR1 is SGHVS, CDR2 FQNEAQ. The CDR3 sequence is CASSHTSGSLDTQYF. The DNA for the CDR3 is TGTGCCAGCAGCCATACTAGCGGGAGTTTGGATACGCAGTATTTT.

In DNA form, the CDR3 reads TGTGCCAGCAGTTCTAGGAGCTCCTACGAGCAGTACTTC. This translates into CASSSRSSYEQYF. The chain links TRBV6-6 to TRBJ2-7; D not certain. Trimming stripped 4 bases from V and 0 bases from J, with 7 bases between. The CDR3 has 13 amino acids. Germline V gives CDR1 MNHNY, CDR2 SVGAGI (reference sequence).

For the CDR3, the DNA is TGTGCCAGCAGCTGGGGACTAGCGGAGCAGTTCTTC. It translates to CASSWGLAEQFF. The J gene is TRBJ2-1, the V gene TRBV5-4; TRBD2 aligns across 10 bases. J was trimmed by 10 bases and V by 3 bases; bases with no gene match: 1. Per germline, CDR1 SGHNT and CDR2 YYREEE (reference sequence). The CDR3 sequence is 12 residues long.

This chain uses TRBV4-1 with TRBJ1-5, with D maybe TRBD1 (6 bases). Germline CDR1 reads MGHRA; CDR2 reads YSYEKL. The CDR3 covers 19 residues. The ends were cut back, 0 bases at V and 0 bases at J, with 18 bases in the middle. The chain's CDR3 is CASSQDRPTGTSSNQPQHF. The CDR3 DNA follows: TGCGCCAGCAGCCAAGATCGACCCACCGGGACATCTAGCAATCAGCCCCAGCATTTT.

The rearrangement joins TRBV5-1 to TRBJ2-7; 11 bases fit TRBD1. Unmatched junction bases numbered 13, after V lost 7 bases and J lost 1 base. The CDR3 length is 17 residues. Germline assignment: CDR1 SGHRS and CDR2 YFSETQ. The CDR3 coding sequence is TGCGCCAGCGGGAGAAACGCCGGGACAGGGGGGTCCTACGAGCAGTACTTC. This codes for CASGRNAGTGGSYEQYF.

V gene TRBV28 combines with J gene TRBJ2-7, with TRBD1 as a possible D gene (6 bases). The CDR3 loop spans 15 amino acids. Germline-derived CDR1 and CDR2 are MDHEN and SYDVKM. V was cut by 4 bases and J by 3 bases, with 16 bases left in between. The CDR3 sequence: CASSSVGTRYYEQYF. In DNA, the CDR3 is TGTGCCAGCAGTTCAGTCGGGACAAGATACTACGAGCAGTACTTC.

The chain combines TRBV28 with TRBJ2-5, with TRBD1 as a possible D gene (6 bases). Germline V lookup: CDR1 MDHEN, CDR2 SYDVKM. The CDR3 is 15 residues long. Trimming stripped 6 bases from V and 5 bases from J, with 19 bases between. CDR3 nucleotide sequence: TGTGCCAGCAGCCCCGGGGCAGGGGAAGGGGAGACCCAGTACTTC. As protein: CASSPGAGEGETQYF. Complete variable domain (other parts from reference TRBV28 and TRBJ2-5): DVKVTQSSRYLVKRTGEKVFLECVQDMDHENMFWYRQDPGLGLRLIYFSYDVKMKEKGDIPEGYSVSREKKERFSLILESASTNQTSMYLCASSPGAGEGETQYFGPGTRLLVL.

This chain links TRBV5-1 with TRBJ1-1; D unclear. The V gene's germline CDR1 is SGHRS and CDR2 YFSETQ. This CDR3 has 14 residues. The V end lost 0 bases, the J end lost 3 bases, and 9 bases lay between the germline ends. DNA of the CDR3: TGCGCCAGCAGCTTGGCTGAGGTAGACACTGAAGCTTTCTTT. This translates into CASSLAEVDTEAFF.

The CDR3, as DNA: TGCGCCAGCAGCTCTAGCGACCAAGAGACCCAGTACTTC. This translates into CASSSSDQETQYF. The chain recombines TRBV5-1 with TRBJ2-5; perhaps TRBD2 as D (6 bases). V was clipped by 3 bases and J by 0 bases, with 6 bases between them. The CDR3 covers 13 residues. Germline lookup yields CDR1 SGHRS and CDR2 YFSETQ.

The count of this clone is one. The chain couples TRBV11-2 to TRBJ2-5; 7 nucleotides match TRBD1. Gene TRBJ2-7 matches the end of the DNA better, so the J call may be wrong. This CDR3 comprises 13 residues. Germline V CDR1 and CDR2: SGHAT, FQNNGV. CDR3 sequence reads: CASSLRQGYEQYF. The CDR3 nucleotides are TGTGCCAGCAGCTTGAGACAGGGTTACGAGCAGTACTTC.

This clone has more than one count but fewer than ten. The rearrangement joins TRBV13 to TRBJ1-2, with D maybe TRBD1 (6 bases). This CDR3 spans 16 amino acids. V was trimmed by 4 bases and J by 5 bases, leaving 20 bases between them. Germline loops: CDR1 PRHDT, CDR2 FYEKMQ (reference sequence). CDR3 in DNA: TGTGCCAGCAGCTCGCAGGGGCGAGCACGATCGTATGGCTACACCTTC. This sequence encodes CASSSQGRARSYGYTF.

There are a few counts of this clone. The rearrangement uses TRBV7-9 and TRBJ2-7, with TRBD2 identical over 12 bases. The trim removed 3 bases at V and 0 bases at J, leaving 0 bases unmatched. CDR3 length: 15 amino acids. CDR1 is SEHNR and CDR2 is FQNEAQ in the germline V gene (reference sequence). The CDR3 region is CASSLTSGSSYEQYF. The CDR3 nucleotides read TGTGCCAGCAGCTTGACTAGCGGGAGCTCCTACGAGCAGTACTTC.

The chain links TRBV5-4 to TRBJ2-7; the D gene is possibly TRBD1 (6 bases). The CDR3 runs 12 residues. CDR1 is SGHNT, CDR2 YYREEE, per germline (reference sequence). Trimming stripped 4 bases from V and 9 bases from J, with 14 bases between. For the CDR3, the DNA is TGTGCCAGCAGCAGGAAAGGGGGAAGGCAGTACTTC. It codes for CASSRKGGRQYF. The full variable domain, with the rest looked up from reference TRBV5-4 and TRBJ2-7, is ETGVTQSPTHLIKTRGQQVTLRCSSQSGHNTVSWYQQALGQGPQFIFQYYREEENGRGNFPPRFSGLQFPNYSSELNVNALELDDSALYLCASSRKGGRQYFGPGTRLTVT.

This chain links TRBV10-3 with TRBJ1-1, with 8 bases fitting TRBD1. V lost 2 bases, J lost 8 bases, and 13 bases stayed unmatched. This CDR3 comprises 16 residues. Germline-derived CDR1 and CDR2 are ENHRY and SYGVKD. The CDR3 coding sequence is TGTGCCATCAGTGAGGGCAGGGGGCAGTTCATTCCGGAAGCTTTCTTT. This encodes CAISEGRGQFIPEAFF.